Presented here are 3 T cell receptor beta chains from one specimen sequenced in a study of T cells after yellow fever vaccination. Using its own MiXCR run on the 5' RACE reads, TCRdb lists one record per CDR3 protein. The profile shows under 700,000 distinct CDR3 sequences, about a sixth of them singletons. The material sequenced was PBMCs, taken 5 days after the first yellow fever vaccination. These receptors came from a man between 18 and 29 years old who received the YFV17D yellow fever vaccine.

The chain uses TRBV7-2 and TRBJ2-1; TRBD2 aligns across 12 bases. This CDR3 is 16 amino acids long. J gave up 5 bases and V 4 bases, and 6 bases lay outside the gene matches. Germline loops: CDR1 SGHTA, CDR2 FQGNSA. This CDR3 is CASSSLAGGLHNEQFF. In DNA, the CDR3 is TGTGCCAGCAGCTCCCTAGCGGGGGGGCTTCACAATGAGCAGTTCTTC.

Written as DNA, the CDR3 is TGTGCCACCAGTGATTTAAGGGACGGCACAGATACGCAGTATTTT. Its translation is CATSDLRDGTDTQYF. The rearrangement uses TRBV24-1 and TRBJ2-3; either TRBD1 or TRBD2 may fit D (5 bases each). The CDR3 extends over 15 amino acids. Germline CDR1 is KGHDR and CDR2 is SFDVKD. V lost 1 base and J lost 1, with 8 bases in between.

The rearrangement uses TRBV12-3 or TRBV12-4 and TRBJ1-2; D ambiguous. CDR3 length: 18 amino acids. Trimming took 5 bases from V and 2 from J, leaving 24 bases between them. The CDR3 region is CASSAFGSRGSLNYGYTF. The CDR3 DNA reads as TGTGCCAGCAGTGCGTTTGGGAGCCGCGGCTCCCTGAACTATGGCTACACCTTC.